The sequence of this T cell receptor beta chain was determined in a study of T cell clonotyping in hematopoietic cell transplantation listed by TCRdb under 2021. Study-level background: A total of about 140 blood samples were gathered in the study from around 40 consecutive transplant recipients along with their related donors. Recruitment of patients ran from late 2015 to early 2017, and follow-up continued until late 2020 or until death. Study-wide conclusions, independent of this receptor: Donor and pretransplant recipient Inverse Simpson Index values predicted broader posttransplant TCR repertoire diversity. The sample size was limited, and CD4 and CD8 repertoire contributions could not be separated because cells were not sorted. Recipient TCR diversity fell after transplant, with pathologically expanded clonotypes rising progressively from day 30 to day 180. Recipient repertoires showed only a small fraction of overlap with donor repertoires, and over 95% appeared de novo at the given depth.

The immunoSEQ assay, a bias-controlled multiplex PCR using V- and J-specific primers, was used to amplify TCR beta CDR3 regions from genomic DNA. A second PCR step added a proprietary barcode and Illumina adapter sequences to the CDR3 amplicons. An Illumina MiSeq instrument was used for sequencing of the CDR3 libraries. Per the authors' processing: immunoSEQ Analyzer 3.0 was used for export and quality control, with R Bioconductor and Immunarch used for downstream analyses. Only productive rearrangements in the normalized downsampled data set went into calculating the repertoire metrics. In the normalized cohort, a clonotype counted as pathologically expanded if the clonotype was larger than 5 templates. Repertoire diversity was measured with the Inverse Simpson Index. CMV-specificity analyses were carried out on the non-normalized data set to capture all clonotypes. The immuneACCESS repertoire file appears here via TCRdb, limited to in-frame rearrangements. These files lack a portion of the clones; in checked studies, under half of the deficit traces to unresolved V genes, and the cause of the others is not known. The V and J calls and clone size are taken from that table; D and trimming were inferred from the DNA. The sample table lists just under 7,500 clones, roughly 96% of them with a count of one. The ten largest clones take up over 0.4% of the sample.

At the junction V is shortened by 2 bases and J by 3 bases, with 14 bases in between. Counted from cysteine to phenylalanine, this CDR3 has 15 amino acids. Left in the record is the CDR3 DNA by itself, 45 bases read in frame from the first base. From the germline V gene, CDR1 is SGHTA and CDR2 is FQGNSA. As for this clone: The target of this receptor is not known. There are no base qualities to consult, and no much larger clone falls within one base.

What the time point label conveys for this sample: 30 days after allo-HCT. Blood samples were obtained from recipients approximately 28 days before transplant and at days 30, 100 and 180 after transplant. Nuclei Lysis Solution was used to extract genomic DNA from fresh or cryopreserved unfractionated peripheral blood mononuclear cells. Sequences were derived from PBMCs, sampled 30 days after allogeneic stem cell transplant. This receptor was identified in a male patient between 40 and 49 years old who had an allogeneic stem cell transplant from a related donor, so the T cells may come from the graft donor. Some clones in this sample may be carry-over from other donors' samples. Recombination linked TRBV7-2 to TRBJ2-7, with the D segment identity uncertain. For the CDR3, the sequence is CASSLIYGNSYEQYF. The nucleotide sequence is TGTGCCAGCAGCTTAATTTACGGAAACAGCTACGAGCAGTACTTC.